The source of this TCR beta chain is a study of T cells in Graves' hyperthyroidism and ophthalmopathy. Study-wide points: Most thyroid clonotypes expanded above 0.001 appeared in blood too.

No ophthalmopathy progression within 18 months constituted stable Graves' hyperthyroidism. PBMCs were derived from around 10 ml fresh peripheral blood. This clonotype was found a few times. Its antigen is still unknown. The investigators amplified TCR beta CDR3 regions from RNA transcripts. Researchers ran a first-round RT-PCR on the TCR CDR3 using the HTBI primer set. One entry per CDR3 protein results from TCRdb running MiXCR on the multiplex PCR reads. Among about 300,000 distinct CDR3 sequences, roughly 15% were seen once, and the ten largest hold roughly 7.7%. The source is a woman aged 40 to 50 with Graves' hyperthyroidism. Sequencing was done on a sample of blood.

The CDR3 DNA follows: TGCGCCAGCAGCCGAGAAGAAACAGGGGTCGGGACTAATGAAAAACTGTTTTTT. Its translation is CASSREETGVGTNEKLFF. The genes are TRBV4-1 and TRBJ1-4, with 7 bases lining up with TRBD1. Germline CDR1 MGHRA, CDR2 YSYEKL. V shed 4 bases, J shed 2 bases, and the junction held 13 bases outside the gene matches. The CDR3 is 18 amino acids.